Sequencing of this T cell receptor (beta chain) was carried out in a study of cytomegalovirus exposure and HLA in healthy donors. A multiplex PCR was run with 60 Vbeta primers and 13 Jbeta primers. Original data processing: Per a later analysis, the number of unique TCR beta chains was around 79 million, of which roughly 10 million were shared. Method: immunoSEQ multiplex PCR; TCRdb's copy keeps in-frame clones and lacks some. The D gene and trimming were derived from the DNA, and the V and J assignments and clone size from that table. Among 100,000 to 150,000 clones listed, 83% were seen once. This CDR3 has 14 residues. Trimming removed 6 bases at V and 5 bases at J, with 16 bases between. CDR1 is MNHEY, CDR2 SMNVEV, per germline (reference sequence). A note on this clone: What it binds is not known.

Points from the study as a whole: Sequencing probably produced one cluster of sequence variants that were highly shared. Productive rates of about 87% or about 30% were seen for most TCR beta V segments in an earlier analysis. Evidence from a later analysis indicated that most CMV-associated TCR beta chains looked HLA-restricted.

This clonotype was sampled from a woman aged 40 to 50 in good health and CMV-seropositive. Specimen: PBMCs. The rearrangement uses TRBV27 and TRBJ1-1; no clear D gene. This chain's CDR3 is CASRHLGRETEAFF. CDR3 nucleotide sequence: TGTGCCAGCAGACACCTGGGGAGGGAAACTGAAGCTTTCTTT.